This TCR beta chain was obtained from a study of blood T cell repertoires in COVID-19. Turning to the study itself: The United States, Italy and Spain supplied acute and convalescent COVID-19 samples.

In the original workflow: Amplification with reference gene primers provided the estimates of nucleated cell counts. The method was immunoSEQ multiplex PCR; TCRdb's version includes in-frame clones alone and lacks a portion of them. D and trimming were read from the DNA, whereas the V and J calls and clone size are those reported in that table. This table has a few hundred thousand clones, roughly 80% appearing once. The sequence came from a woman aged 50 to 60 with active or convalescent COVID-19. The source material was peripheral blood.

DNA for the CDR3: TGCGCCAGCAGCCAAGGTTTGAGGAACAATGAGCAGTTCTTC. Translated: CASSQGLRNNEQFF. The chain uses TRBV4-1 and TRBJ2-1; D is unresolved. CDR3 length: 14 amino acids. The germline V and J ends were trimmed by 1 base and 5 bases, with 9 bases remaining between them. Germline-derived CDR1 and CDR2 are MGHRA and YSYEKL.